This entry lists 16 T cell receptor beta chains sequenced from one sample in a study of PD-L1 blockade in urothelial cancer. Time point here: pretreatment peripheral blood. Repertoires were generated with immunoSEQ multiplex PCR, while TCRdb's copy carries only in-frame clones and drops some. The sample records 100,000 to 150,000 clones, approximately 84% being singletons. The specimen was PBMCs, collected around atezolizumab (anti-PD-L1) treatment. These receptors were taken from a man aged 50 or older with urothelial cancer.

J is TRBJ1-5 and V is TRBV7-9; 9 nucleotides align to TRBD1. Germline V gene data show CDR1 as SEHNR and CDR2 as FQNEAQ (reference sequence). Losses at the gene ends were 5 bases for V and 7 bases for J; bases not matched to a gene: 9. The CDR3 loop spans 15 amino acids. CDR3 in DNA: TGTGCCAGCAGCGCCGGGACAGGGAGGGAACAGCCCCAGCATTTT. Its protein is CASSAGTGREQPQHF.

The chain couples TRBV7-6 to TRBJ2-5, with TRBD2 identical over 7 bases. The CDR3 is made up of 13 amino acids. Trimming cost V 7 bases and J 10 bases; bases outside gene matches: 12. Germline assignment: CDR1 SGHVS and CDR2 FNYEAQ. CDR3 residues: CASTPASGRDQYF. The CDR3, as DNA: TGTGCCAGCACCCCTGCTAGCGGAAGGGACCAGTACTTC.

V is TRBV6-6 and J is TRBJ2-7, with 13 positions matching TRBD2. CDR3 length equals 16 residues. Trimming took 5 bases from V and 9 from J; bases not matched to a gene: 13. In germline, CDR1 is MNHNY, CDR2 SVGAGI (reference sequence). The DNA of the CDR3 is TGTGCCAGCAGTGCCAGGACTAGCGGGAGTAGGATTGGGCAGTACTTC. Translating it yields CASSARTSGSRIGQYF.

The chain has TRBV5-4 and TRBJ2-1, with 12 bases that match TRBD2. This CDR3 is 15 amino acids long. The V and J ends lost 4 bases and 6 bases, in that order; junction bases with no gene match: 5. Germline CDR1 SGHNT, CDR2 YYREEE (reference sequence). CDR3 sequence: CASSPASGRANEQFF. The CDR3 DNA follows: TGTGCCAGCAGCCCCGCTAGCGGGAGGGCCAATGAGCAGTTCTTC.

This sequence joins TRBV7-2 and TRBJ2-7; D possibly corresponds to TRBD1 (6 bases). The length of the CDR3 is 14 residues. Germline-derived CDR1 and CDR2 are SGHTA and FQGNSA. V was cut by 1 base and J by 0 bases, with 7 bases left in between. The CDR3 is CASSLVDSSYEQYF. CDR3 sequence (DNA): TGTGCCAGCAGCTTAGTGGACAGCTCCTACGAGCAGTACTTC.

The chain carries TRBV28 and TRBJ1-5; D remains unclear. This CDR3 spans 14 amino acids. In germline, CDR1 is MDHEN, CDR2 SYDVKM. Between the trimmed V and J ends, which lost 8 bases and 3 bases, there was a span of 14 bases. The CDR3 DNA reads as TGTGCCAGCCGACCCCCCGGGAACAATCAGCCCCAGCATTTT. This codes for CASRPPGNNQPQHF.

The rearrangement uses TRBV6-6 and TRBJ2-1; 11 bases agree with TRBD2. Germline loops: CDR1 MNHNY, CDR2 SVGAGI (reference sequence). The CDR3 spans 15 residues. The ends lost 6 bases at V and 9 bases at J; junction bases unmatched: 10. Here the CDR3 reads CASSQTSGEFGEQFF. CDR3 bases: TGTGCCAGCAGCCAGACTAGCGGGGAGTTCGGTGAGCAGTTCTTC.

This clone was recorded once. The rearrangement links TRBV5-4 to TRBJ1-1; no definite D call. V was pared by 0 bases and J by 0 bases, with 6 bases between. The CDR3 is made up of 14 amino acids. Per the germline V gene, CDR1 is SGHNT and CDR2 is YYREEE (reference sequence). Here the CDR3 reads CASSLDQMNTEAFF. The CDR3 DNA is TGTGCCAGCAGCTTGGATCAGATGAACACTGAAGCTTTCTTT.

The chain carries TRBV2 and TRBJ2-7, with D possibly TRBD2 on 7 matching bases. The CDR3 sequence is 16 residues long. Trimming removed 1 base at V and 6 bases at J, with 19 bases between. Germline loops: CDR1 SNHLY, CDR2 FYNNEI. As DNA, the CDR3 is TGTGCCAGCAGTGAAGGGGGGGGCCACGGGACTCTCGAGCAGTACTTC. This codes for CASSEGGGHGTLEQYF.

This clone showed up many times. CDR3 nucleotides: TGTGCCAGCAGCTTCCCTAGCGGGAGCTACGAGCAGTACTTC. This codes for CASSFPSGSYEQYF. This chain connects TRBV7-9 to TRBJ2-7, with TRBD2 identical over 10 bases. V dropped 3 bases and J dropped 3; count of bases not matched to a gene: 2. Germline V gives CDR1 SEHNR, CDR2 FQNEAQ (reference sequence). The CDR3 length is 14 residues.

This clone was observed a single time. J is TRBJ2-7 and V is TRBV19, with 12 bases aligning to TRBD2. V lost 4 bases to trimming and J lost 4 bases; unmatched junction nucleotides: 2. The length of the CDR3 is 14 residues. Looked up from germline, CDR1 is LNHDA and CDR2 is SQIVND (reference sequence). Here the CDR3 DNA reads TGTGCCAGTAGTAGAACTAGCGGGGGGTACGAGCAGTACTTC. It encodes CASSRTSGGYEQYF.

The rearrangement uses TRBV6-1 and TRBJ2-7, with TRBD2 matching over 8 bases. CDR3 size: 15 residues. CDR1 MNHNS and CDR2 SASEGT come from the germline V gene. The ends lost 7 bases at V and 4 bases at J; junction bases unmatched: 12. CDR3 region: CASTRRGEGGYEQYF. CDR3 DNA sequence: TGTGCCAGCACTAGGCGGGGGGAGGGCGGGTACGAGCAGTACTTC.

The chain is built from TRBV9 and TRBJ2-5; a possible D gene is TRBD2 (6 bases). CDR1 and CDR2 from the germline V gene are SGDLS and YYNGEE. The V end lost 3 bases, the J end lost 5 bases, and 14 bases lay between the germline ends. The CDR3 sequence is 14 residues long. Here the CDR3 DNA reads TGTGCCAGCAGCGAGGCGGGAAACAGGGAGACCCAGTACTTC. This codes for CASSEAGNRETQYF.

This clone is a singleton in its sample. The rearrangement uses TRBV28 and TRBJ2-1; 7 positions agree with TRBD2. Trimming removed 6 bases from V and 15 bases from J; junction bases left unmatched: 5. This CDR3 has 10 residues. Germline lookup yields CDR1 MDHEN and CDR2 SYDVKM. The CDR3 sequence is CASSSRGVFF. CDR3 bases: TGTGCCAGCAGCTCCCGGGGGGTGTTCTTC.

The chain couples TRBV5-1 to TRBJ2-3; maybe TRBD2 (6 bases). CDR1 and CDR2 (germline): SGHRS, YFSETQ. Trimming removed 3 bases from V and 0 bases from J, with 11 bases in between. The CDR3 length is 15 residues. The CDR3 region is CASSSDGTSTDTQYF. As DNA, the CDR3 is TGCGCCAGCAGCTCTGACGGGACTAGCACAGATACGCAGTATTTT.

The V gene is TRBV30, the J gene TRBJ2-5; 12 positions agree with TRBD2. This CDR3 region has 16 residues. V trimming: 4 bases; J trimming: 6 bases; junction bases outside the gene matches: 12. The germline V gene encodes CDR1 GTSNPN and CDR2 SVGIG (reference sequence). CDR3 DNA sequence: TGTGCCTGGAATCCAGGACTAGCGGGATTACGGCAGACCCAGTACTTC. Its protein is CAWNPGLAGLRQTQYF.